Below, 16 T cell receptor beta chains from the same sample are listed, as sequenced in a study of cytomegalovirus exposure and HLA in healthy donors. This PCR relied on a set of 60 Vbeta primers and 13 Jbeta primers. Assay used: immunoSEQ multiplex PCR; TCRdb lists only in-frame clones, some missing. The data hold over 200,000 clones, with roughly 70% observed a single time. Sequenced material: PBMCs. The receptors shown here come from a middle-aged man in good health and CMV-seropositive.

The V gene is TRBV27, the J gene TRBJ1-1; TRBD1 aligns across 8 bases. The V and J ends lost 7 bases and 6 bases, in that order; junction bases with no gene match: 10. Germline CDR1 MNHEY, CDR2 SMNVEV (reference sequence). CDR3 length: 14 residues. This CDR3 reads CASIRQGTPPEAFF. In DNA form, the CDR3 reads TGTGCCAGCATCCGACAGGGGACCCCCCCTGAAGCTTTCTTT.

This chain links TRBV14 with TRBJ1-1; D is possibly TRBD1 (5 bases). Trimming took off 4 bases at V and 2 bases at J, with 11 bases between the two ends. The CDR3 has 14 residues. Germline CDR1 reads SGHDN; CDR2 reads FVKESK. This CDR3 reads CASSRRQYNTEAFF. The CDR3 region has the DNA TGTGCCAGCAGCCGCAGACAGTATAACACTGAAGCTTTCTTT.

The chain employs TRBV7-3 and TRBJ1-1; 9 bases align to TRBD1. The CDR3 is 15 residues long. Germline V lookup: CDR1 SGHTA, CDR2 FQGTGA. V dropped 2 bases and J dropped 6; count of bases not matched to a gene: 7. The CDR3 DNA follows: TGTGCCAGCAGCTTATCAGGGACAGGGACTGCTGAAGCTTTCTTT. Translated: CASSLSGTGTAEAFF.

This clone came up once. V gene TRBV10-3 combines with J gene TRBJ2-7, with 8 nucleotides matching TRBD1. V dropped 3 bases and J dropped 7; count of bases not matched to a gene: 11. CDR1 is ENHRY, CDR2 SYGVKD, per germline. The CDR3 consists of 15 residues. As DNA, the CDR3 is TGTGCCATCAGTGACTCAGCAGGGGGCGGGGAAGAGCAGTACTTC. Its translation: CAISDSAGGGEEQYF.

The chain's CDR3 is CASSHGTGQDDTQYF. CDR3 sequence (DNA): TGCGCCAGCAGCCACGGGACAGGGCAAGATGATACGCAGTATTTT. The J gene is TRBJ2-3, the V gene TRBV5-1; 9 nucleotides align to TRBD1. The CDR3 runs to 15 residues. With V trimmed by 4 bases and J by 6 bases, 9 bases remained unmatched. Germline CDR1 is SGHRS and CDR2 is YFSETQ.

This clone was seen a few times. This rearrangement joins TRBV15 to TRBJ1-3, with D unresolved. Germline lookup yields CDR1 LNHNV and CDR2 YYDKDF (reference sequence). The V end was cut by 10 bases, the J end by 0 bases, with 13 bases between. This CDR3 has 14 residues. The CDR3 is CASGPGGSGNTIYF. The CDR3 DNA follows: TGTGCCAGCGGGCCTGGAGGCTCTGGAAACACCATATATTTT.

The V gene is TRBV5-1, the J gene TRBJ1-1; TRBD1 is a possible D gene (5 bases). V lost 4 bases and J 1 base, leaving 11 bases between the germline ends. Germline-derived CDR1 and CDR2 are SGHRS and YFSETQ. The CDR3 totals 14 residues. The DNA of the CDR3 is TGCGCCAGCAGCCTTGCCGGACAGAACACTGAAGCTTTCTTT. Encoded protein: CASSLAGQNTEAFF. Full variable domain (rest looked up from reference TRBV5-1 and TRBJ1-1): KAGVTQTPRYLIKTRGQQVTLSCSPISGHRSVSWYQQTPGQGLQFLFEYFSETQRNKGNFPGRFSGRQFSNSRSEMNVSTLELGDSALYLCASSLAGQNTEAFFGQGTRLTVV.

The V call is TRBV6-5, the J call TRBJ2-7, with D maybe TRBD1 (5 bases). Trimming removed 6 bases at V and 5 bases at J, with 14 bases between. CDR3 length: 13 residues. From germline, CDR1 is MNHEY and CDR2 SVGAGI. CDR3 nucleotides: TGTGCCAGCAGACAGGTGCCCGCACACGAGCAGTACTTC. It specifies CASRQVPAHEQYF.

The V call is TRBV4-2, the J call TRBJ1-1; D might be TRBD1 (5 bases). The germline V and J ends were trimmed by 1 base and 0 bases, with 9 bases remaining between them. From germline, CDR1 is LGHNA and CDR2 YNFKEQ. The CDR3 totals 15 residues. The CDR3 sequence is CASSQVIGVNTEAFF. The CDR3 DNA reads TGTGCCAGCAGCCAAGTCATAGGGGTGAACACTGAAGCTTTCTTT.

The chain has TRBV4-3 and TRBJ2-3; D may be TRBD2 (5 bases). V lost 0 bases and J 4 bases, leaving 14 bases between the germline ends. Germline CDR1 is LGHNA and CDR2 is YSLEER. This CDR3 spans 16 amino acids. The CDR3 DNA reads TGCGCCAGCAGCCAAGATCATGGCGGGTCCGCAGATACGCAGTATTTT. Translated, it gives CASSQDHGGSADTQYF.

This clone has a handful of counts. The gene calls are TRBV13 and TRBJ2-7; 12 bases are shared with TRBD1. Germline V gene lookup returns CDR1 PRHDT and CDR2 FYEKMQ (reference sequence). This CDR3 comprises 16 residues. After removal of 5 bases from V and 7 bases from J, the junction contained 12 bases not matched to a gene. CDR3 DNA: TGTGCCAGCAGCCCCTCCCCGGGACAGGGGGCATATGAGCAGTACTTC. This gives the protein CASSPSPGQGAYEQYF.

The chain joins TRBV28 to TRBJ2-1, with 7 bases identical to TRBD2. The junction had 11 bases not matched to a gene; V was cut back by 6 bases and J by 3 bases. The CDR3 length is 16 residues. Germline V lookup: CDR1 MDHEN, CDR2 SYDVKM. This CDR3 reads CASRSYLAAGYNEQFF. The CDR3 region has the DNA TGTGCCAGCAGATCTTATCTAGCGGCAGGCTACAATGAGCAGTTCTTC.

This chain joins TRBV19 and TRBJ1-2, with D possibly being TRBD1 (6 bases). The CDR3 spans 13 residues. CDR1 and CDR2 (germline): LNHDA, SQIVND (reference sequence). V lost 6 bases, J lost 4 bases, and 12 bases lay in between. The CDR3 region has the DNA TGTGCCAGTAGACTGGACAGCTCCTATGGCTACACCTTC. As protein: CASRLDSSYGYTF.

This rearrangement joins TRBV11-3 to TRBJ2-1; 9 nucleotides match TRBD2. This CDR3 spans 14 amino acids. Per the germline V gene, CDR1 is SGHNT and CDR2 is YENEEA. J gave up 5 bases and V 5 bases, and 4 bases lay outside the gene matches. This CDR3 reads CASSPRGGDNEQFF. The CDR3 DNA follows: TGTGCCAGCAGCCCCCGCGGGGGGGACAATGAGCAGTTCTTC. The entire variable domain, with the rest obtained from reference TRBV11-3 and TRBJ2-1, is as follows: EAGVVQSPRYKIIEKKQPVAFWCNPISGHNTLYWYLQNLGQGPELLIRYENEEAVDDSQLPKDRFSAERLKGVDSTLKIQPAELGDSAVYLCASSPRGGDNEQFFGPGTRLTVL.

The V gene is TRBV5-1, the J gene TRBJ1-4; 10 bases are a match to TRBD1. Germline V gene sequence: CDR1 SGHRS, CDR2 YFSETQ. Germline trimming cut 4 bases from V and 6 bases from J; bases unmatched to any gene: 6. The CDR3 extends over 15 amino acids. CDR3 nucleotide sequence: TGCGCCAGCAGCAGAACCGGGACAGGGGATGAAAAACTGTTTTTT. Protein: CASSRTGTGDEKLFF.

The chain is built from TRBV4-1 and TRBJ2-2, with D tentatively TRBD1 (6 bases). Germline V CDR1 and CDR2: MGHRA, YSYEKL. The V and J ends lost 4 bases and 5 bases respectively, with 11 bases between them. The CDR3 extends over 14 amino acids. The CDR3 region is CASSPGTLTGELFF. The CDR3 DNA reads TGCGCCAGCAGCCCCGGGACACTGACCGGGGAGCTGTTTTTT.